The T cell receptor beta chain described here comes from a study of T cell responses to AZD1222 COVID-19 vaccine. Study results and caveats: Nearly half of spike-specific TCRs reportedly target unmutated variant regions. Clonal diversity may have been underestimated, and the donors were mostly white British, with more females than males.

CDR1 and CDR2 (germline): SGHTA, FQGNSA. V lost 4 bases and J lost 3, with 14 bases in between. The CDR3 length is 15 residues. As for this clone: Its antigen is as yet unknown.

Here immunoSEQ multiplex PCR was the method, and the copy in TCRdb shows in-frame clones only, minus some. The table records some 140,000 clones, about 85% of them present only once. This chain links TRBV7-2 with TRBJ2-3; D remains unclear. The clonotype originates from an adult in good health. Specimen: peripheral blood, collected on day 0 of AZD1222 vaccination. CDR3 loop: CASSSMTVATDTQYF. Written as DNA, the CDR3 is TGTGCCAGCAGCTCCATGACGGTCGCAACAGATACGCAGTATTTT.